What follows are 10 T cell receptor beta chains derived from one specimen sequenced in a study of blood T cells in healthy people across ages. It was with a sample-barcoded 5' primer and a J-beta primer mix that a second PCR of roughly 7 to 12 cycles was run. MiXCR, run by TCRdb on the 5' RACE reads, gives a single entry per CDR3 protein. In the table there are some 790,000 distinct CDR3 sequences, 29% of which are singletons. Sequencing was performed on blood. Receptors originate from a woman of 80 years or more in good health.

Comments on this clonotype: Germline is not matched at one junction end, which may reflect a read error. This chain joins TRBV7-2 and TRBJ1-1; D call uncertain. This CDR3 is built from 14 residues. Germline V gives CDR1 SGHTA, CDR2 FQGNSA. CDR3 in amino acids: CASGFSTHNTEAFF. CDR3 nucleotide sequence: TGTGCCAGCGGCTTCTCGACACACAACACTGAAGCTTTCTTT.

In its sample, this clonotype was seen many times. The gene calls are TRBV10-3 and TRBJ2-3; D gene unclear. The V and J ends lost 0 bases and 1 base respectively, with 8 bases between them. CDR3 length: 15 amino acids. Germline loops: CDR1 ENHRY, CDR2 SYGVKD. The CDR3 is CAISESPSRTDTQYF. In DNA, the CDR3 is TGTGCCATCAGTGAGTCCCCTTCACGCACAGATACGCAGTATTTT.

This clonotype was counted between two and nine times. The chain is built from TRBV28 and TRBJ2-7, with TRBD2 as a possible D gene (5 bases). Per germline, CDR1 MDHEN and CDR2 SYDVKM. The CDR3 extends over 14 amino acids. V was trimmed by 3 bases and J by 5 bases, leaving 14 bases between them. The CDR3 region is CASSLSGKGNEQYF. In DNA form, the CDR3 reads TGTGCCAGCAGTTTGTCGGGGAAGGGAAACGAGCAGTACTTC.

V and J are TRBV28 and TRBJ2-7; D not resolved. This CDR3 comprises 16 residues. With 3 bases removed from V and 0 bases from J, the gap between germline ends came to 15 bases. Germline lookup yields CDR1 MDHEN and CDR2 SYDVKM. The CDR3 sequence is CASSLALRITSYEQYF. Here the CDR3 DNA reads TGTGCCAGCAGTTTGGCCCTTCGGATCACCTCCTACGAGCAGTACTTC. Full variable domain (outside the CDR3, taken from reference TRBV28 and TRBJ2-7): DVKVTQSSRYLVKRTGEKVFLECVQDMDHENMFWYRQDPGLGLRLIYFSYDVKMKEKGDIPEGYSVSREKKERFSLILESASTNQTSMYLCASSLALRITSYEQYFGPGTRLTVT.

The chain links TRBV20-1 to TRBJ2-7, with TRBD1 matching 7 bases. The V gene's germline CDR1 is DFQATT and CDR2 SNEGSKA (reference sequence). V lost 6 bases to trimming and J lost 5 bases; unmatched junction nucleotides: 16. This CDR3 spans 15 amino acids. The CDR3 is CSAQTGATLPHEQYF. Written as DNA, the CDR3 is TGCAGTGCCCAAACAGGGGCGACTCTCCCCCACGAGCAGTACTTC.

This clonotype has at least ten counts. The chain has TRBV9 and TRBJ2-3, with D possibly matching TRBD1 (6 bases). V was pared by 2 bases and J by 8 bases, with 15 bases between. The CDR3 totals 14 residues. The V gene's germline CDR1 is SGDLS and CDR2 YYNGEE. As DNA, the CDR3 is TGTGCCAGCAGCGTCACCGGGACACCGGCTACGCAGTATTTT. Translation: CASSVTGTPATQYF.

V usage is TRBV12-3 or TRBV12-4 and J usage is TRBJ1-2; a weak D match, TRBD1 (6 bases). Trimming took 4 bases from V and 8 from J, leaving 14 bases between them. CDR3 length: 13 residues. As DNA, the CDR3 is TGTGCCAGCAGTTCCTTGACAGGCGGAGGCTACACCTTC. Translation: CASSSLTGGGYTF.

This sequence joins TRBV20-1 and TRBJ1-1, with 7 bases aligning to TRBD1. V gave up 3 bases and J gave up 4 bases; unmatched junction bases: 11. The germline V gene encodes CDR1 DFQATT and CDR2 SNEGSKA (reference sequence). The CDR3 spans 15 residues. The CDR3 DNA reads TGCAGTGCTAGGCATCCCCACAGGGACAGCACTGAAGCTTTCTTT. Amino acid sequence: CSARHPHRDSTEAFF.

Ten or more counts support this clonotype. A junction boundary mismatches the germline segment, possibly from a read error. This chain joins TRBV20-1 and TRBJ2-5, with D unclear. Germline CDR1 is DFQATT and CDR2 is SNEGSKA (reference sequence). The CDR3 loop spans 15 amino acids. This chain's CDR3 is CSARDLVLDQETQYF. DNA of the CDR3: TGCAGTGCTAGAGATCTAGTGCTCGACCAGGAGACCCAGTACTTC.

This clonotype came up once. A much larger clone differs by one base, so this may be a read error. The chain employs TRBV5-1 and TRBJ2-3; TRBD2 aligns across 8 bases. CDR1 SGHRS and CDR2 YFSETQ come from the germline V gene. The CDR3 totals 15 residues. Here the CDR3 reads CTSRLAGFGTDTQYF. The CDR3 nucleotides are TGCACCAGCAGGTTAGCGGGGTTCGGCACAGATACGCAGTATTTT.